The following is a T cell receptor (beta chain) sequence with its context. The CDR3 is 13 residues long. Germline V CDR1 and CDR2: SGHTS, YDEGEE. After removal of 4 bases from V and 6 bases from J, the junction contained 7 bases not matched to a gene. PCR used 60 Vbeta primers and 13 Jbeta primers. The protocol was immunoSEQ multiplex PCR, while the TCRdb copy is restricted to in-frame clones and leaves out a portion. Of 100,000 to 150,000 clones in the sample, just over 70% were seen once. These data originate in a study of cytomegalovirus exposure and HLA in healthy donors. The V and J genes are TRBV5-8 and TRBJ2-7, with 7 nucleotides matching TRBD1. The TCR was taken from an older woman in good health and CMV-seropositive. Specimen: PBMCs. CDR3 sequence: CASSRDRVAEQYF. In DNA, the CDR3 is TGTGCCAGCAGCCGTGACAGGGTCGCCGAGCAGTACTTC.